These 25 T cell receptor beta chains were all obtained from the same sample, sequenced in a study of response to subunit inactivated influenza vaccine. TCRdb redid the calling of the RT-PCR reads with MiXCR, one entry per CDR3 protein. The data contain over 750,000 distinct CDR3 sequences, approximately 22% of them singletons. The starting material was PBMCs from blood, obtained about 5 days after vaccination. Receptors originate from a man aged 45-65 years who received an inactivated influenza vaccine.

The genes are TRBV20-1 and TRBJ2-1; 13 positions match TRBD2. Trimming cost V 5 bases and J 7 bases; bases outside gene matches: 11. The CDR3 totals 16 residues. Germline CDR1 reads DFQATT; CDR2 reads SNEGSKA (reference sequence). The CDR3 sequence is CSALGGGTSGINEQFF. CDR3 bases: TGCAGTGCTCTGGGGGGTGGGACTAGCGGGATAAATGAGCAGTTCTTC.

The table lists this clonotype with a few counts. The V call is TRBV20-1, the J call TRBJ2-3; 7 bases line up with TRBD2. Germline V lookup: CDR1 DFQATT, CDR2 SNEGSKA (reference sequence). CDR3 size: 17 residues. The chain's CDR3 is CSPGLAGEDPFTDTQYF. CDR3 coding DNA: TGCAGCCCAGGCCTCGCGGGGGAGGACCCTTTCACAGATACGCAGTATTTT.

The V and J genes are TRBV7-6 and TRBJ2-7; tentative D call: TRBD2 (6 bases). Trimming left V 5 bases short and J 7 bases short, with 18 bases between. The CDR3 spans 14 residues. CDR1 is SGHVS and CDR2 is FNYEAQ in the germline V gene. The CDR3 here is CASSPGTPVGEQYF. CDR3 coding DNA: TGTGCCAGCAGCCCCGGGACTCCCGTTGGTGAGCAGTACTTC.

The chain joins TRBV5-1 to TRBJ1-1, with 7 bases fitting TRBD1. Germline V gives CDR1 SGHRS, CDR2 YFSETQ. The CDR3 is 13 amino acids. V lost 5 bases to trimming and J lost 5 bases; unmatched junction nucleotides: 6. The CDR3 loop reads CASRSQGGTEAFF. Written as DNA, the CDR3 is TGCGCCAGCAGAAGTCAGGGGGGAACTGAAGCTTTCTTT.

The chain uses TRBV28 and TRBJ2-3, with D perhaps matching TRBD1 or TRBD2 (6 bases each). Germline CDR1 MDHEN, CDR2 SYDVKM. There are 16 residues in the CDR3. Trimming shortened V by 5 bases and J by 0 bases, and 15 bases separated the two germline ends. CDR3 residues: CASSPGGGLSTDTQYF. The CDR3 DNA reads TGTGCCAGCAGTCCCGGTGGGGGGCTAAGCACAGATACGCAGTATTTT.

This clonotype was found a few times. The CDR3 nucleotides are TGCAGTGCTACAAGCGGGAGACATTACAATGAGCAGTTCTTC. As protein: CSATSGRHYNEQFF. The chain recombines TRBV20-1 with TRBJ2-1, with 8 positions matching TRBD2. CDR1 is DFQATT and CDR2 is SNEGSKA in the germline V gene (reference sequence). V dropped 4 bases and J dropped 4; count of bases not matched to a gene: 6. This CDR3 is 14 amino acids long.

This clonotype occurred a few times. The chain couples TRBV7-9 to TRBJ2-3, with 7 bases lining up with TRBD1. Trimming cost V 4 bases and J 6 bases; bases outside gene matches: 10. The CDR3 is 15 residues long. The germline gives CDR1 SEHNR, CDR2 FQNEAQ (reference sequence). For the CDR3, the DNA is TGTGCCAGCAGCTCGACAGGGTACGGGGCTGATACGCAGTATTTT. It yields the protein CASSSTGYGADTQYF.

The V call is TRBV5-6, the J call TRBJ2-5; 12 bases are a match to TRBD2. V was pared by 4 bases and J by 2 bases, with 3 bases of the junction left unmatched. The CDR3 has 15 amino acids. CDR1 SGHDT and CDR2 YYEEEE come from the germline V gene. CDR3 in DNA: TGTGCCAGCAGCAAGACTAGCGGGGGACAAGAGACCCAGTACTTC. Translating it yields CASSKTSGGQETQYF. The variable domain in full, with the rest retrieved from reference TRBV5-6 and TRBJ2-5, is DAGVTQSPTHLIKTRGQQVTLRCSPKSGHDTVSWYQQALGQGPQFIFQYYEEEERQRGNFPDRFSGHQFPNYSSELNVNALLLGDSALYLCASSKTSGGQETQYFGPGTRLLVL.

The sample holds a few counts of this clonotype. CDR3 in amino acids: CASTPSGTGSYEQYF. The CDR3, as DNA: TGTGCCAGCACCCCATCCGGGACAGGGTCCTACGAGCAGTACTTC. The chain is built from TRBV28 and TRBJ2-7, with TRBD1 matching over 9 bases. With V trimmed by 7 bases and J by 1 base, 8 bases remained unmatched. This CDR3 has 15 residues. Germline lookup yields CDR1 MDHEN and CDR2 SYDVKM.

This clonotype was seen ten or more times. The CDR3: CASSPQQTYNEQFF. The CDR3 DNA sequence: TGTGCCAGCAGCCCTCAGCAAACCTACAATGAGCAGTTCTTC. The chain combines TRBV7-2 with TRBJ2-1; D call uncertain. Looked up from germline, CDR1 is SGHTA and CDR2 is FQGNSA. The CDR3 is 14 residues long. Trimming shortened V by 5 bases and J by 2 bases, and 10 bases separated the two germline ends.

This clonotype was found many times. The chain has TRBV7-2 and TRBJ2-1; 7 nucleotides agree with TRBD1. Trimming took 5 bases from V and 4 from J; bases not matched to a gene: 11. The CDR3 totals 16 residues. Germline-derived CDR1 and CDR2 are SGHTA and FQGNSA. This CDR3 reads CASSPSGRGSYNEQFF. The DNA of the CDR3 is TGTGCCAGCAGCCCAAGCGGCAGGGGGTCGTACAATGAGCAGTTCTTC.

This clonotype was recorded a few times. This sequence joins TRBV20-1 and TRBJ2-3; 11 bases line up with TRBD2. Germline V gives CDR1 DFQATT, CDR2 SNEGSKA (reference sequence). This CDR3 is 16 amino acids long. The ends lost 4 bases at V and 3 bases at J; junction bases unmatched: 9. CDR3: CSAKDPSGGPTDTQYF. The CDR3 nucleotides read TGCAGTGCTAAGGACCCTAGCGGGGGGCCAACAGATACGCAGTATTTT.

This clonotype was detected only a few times. The CDR3 DNA reads TGTGCCACCAGCAGGTCAAAATGGCTAGCGGGACAGAACACCGGGGAGCTGTTTTTT. It codes for CATSRSKWLAGQNTGELFF. The chain joins TRBV15 to TRBJ2-2, with TRBD2 identical over 9 bases. CDR1 is LNHNV, CDR2 YYDKDF, per germline (reference sequence). CDR3 length: 19 residues. The V segment lost 3 bases and the J segment 1 base; nucleotides outside the gene matches: 12.

The rearrangement links TRBV6-2 or TRBV6-3 to TRBJ2-7; 12 bases align to TRBD2. CDR3 length: 18 amino acids. V dropped 0 bases and J dropped 2; count of bases not matched to a gene: 8. CDR1 is MNHEY, CDR2 SVGEGT, per germline. The CDR3 region is CASSYSLAGGPGAYEQYF. In DNA, the CDR3 is TGTGCCAGCAGTTACTCCCTAGCGGGAGGGCCCGGCGCCTACGAGCAGTACTTC.

V and J are TRBV28 and TRBJ2-3; 9 bases agree with TRBD1. J gave up 10 bases and V 8 bases, and 31 bases lay outside the gene matches. This CDR3 has 20 amino acids. Germline V gene sequence: CDR1 MDHEN, CDR2 SYDVKM. CDR3 nucleotide sequence: TGTGCCAGCCCACCATCTCCCTACTTTACAGGGGGCTGGCAAAGGGATGCGCAGTATTTT. Translating it yields CASPPSPYFTGGWQRDAQYF.

The chain recombines TRBV18 with TRBJ1-6; D is undetermined. CDR3 length equals 15 residues. V was shortened by 2 bases and J by 0 bases, with 5 bases between the two germline ends. The germline V gene has CDR1 KGHSH and CDR2 LQKENI. DNA for the CDR3: TGTGCCAGCTCACCAAGCACCTCCTATAATTCACCCCTCCACTTT. Translated, it gives CASSPSTSYNSPLHF. The variable domain in full, completed from reference TRBV18 and TRBJ1-6, reads NAGVMQNPRHLVRRRGQEARLRCSPMKGHSHVYWYRQLPEEGLKFMVYLQKENIIDESGMPKERFSAEFPKEGPSILRIQQVVRGDSAAYFCASSPSTSYNSPLHFGNGTRLTVT.

This clonotype was seen a few times. The chain has TRBV29-1 and TRBJ2-2, with TRBD2 identical over 10 bases. Germline assignment: CDR1 SQVTM and CDR2 ANQGSEA. This CDR3 is 13 amino acids long. Germline trimming cut 6 bases from V and 7 bases from J; bases unmatched to any gene: 5. The CDR3 reads CSVSGGVGGELFF. CDR3 nucleotides: TGCAGCGTCAGCGGGGGGGTCGGCGGGGAGCTGTTTTTT.

This clonotype was picked up a small number of times. The rearrangement uses TRBV5-1 and TRBJ2-7; 9 nucleotides align to TRBD1. The CDR3 has 17 residues. CDR1 is SGHRS and CDR2 is YFSETQ in the germline V gene. J lost 5 bases, V lost 3 bases, and 15 bases had no gene match. CDR3 DNA: TGCGCCAGCAGCTCATTCCGGGACAGGGAAATTGCGGACGAGCAGTACTTC. It codes for CASSSFRDREIADEQYF.

The J gene is TRBJ2-7, the V gene TRBV5-6; tentative D call: TRBD1 (7 bases). CDR3 length: 14 residues. Trimming took off 3 bases at V and 0 bases at J, with 10 bases between the two ends. From germline, CDR1 is SGHDT and CDR2 YYEEEE. CDR3: CASSWRDSSYEQYF. CDR3 DNA: TGTGCCAGCAGCTGGAGGGACAGCTCCTACGAGCAGTACTTC.

The chain couples TRBV7-2 to TRBJ1-4; 8 bases match TRBD1. The CDR3 extends over 15 amino acids. Germline values: CDR1 SGHTA, CDR2 FQGNSA. Unmatched junction bases numbered 11, after V lost 4 bases and J lost 10 bases. The CDR3 loop reads CASSSDRGVGVKLFF. The DNA for the CDR3 is TGTGCCAGCAGCTCCGACAGGGGCGTAGGAGTAAAACTGTTTTTT.

The CDR3 loop reads CASLLRGEQYF. For the CDR3, the DNA is TGTGCCAGCCTCCTCAGGGGCGAGCAGTACTTC. This chain uses TRBV28 with TRBJ2-7; perhaps TRBD1 as D (6 bases). The CDR3 runs 11 residues. Germline V CDR1 and CDR2: MDHEN, SYDVKM. The V end lost 8 bases, the J end lost 6 bases, and 11 bases lay between the germline ends.

This clonotype was counted between two and nine times. The chain employs TRBV30 and TRBJ1-1, with D possibly matching TRBD1 (5 bases). Trimming removed 3 bases from V and 5 bases from J, with 13 bases in between. Germline V gene data show CDR1 as GTSNPN and CDR2 as SVGIG (reference sequence). The length of the CDR3 is 13 residues. CDR3 DNA sequence: TGTGCCTGGAGCGCAGGGTATCGGACTGAAGCTTTCTTT. Its protein product is CAWSAGYRTEAFF.

The rearrangement uses TRBV7-2 and TRBJ2-7; the match to TRBD2 covers 7 bases. Germline V gene sequence: CDR1 SGHTA, CDR2 FQGNSA. The CDR3 is made up of 14 amino acids. V dropped 5 bases and J dropped 3; count of bases not matched to a gene: 7. The CDR3 protein is CASSPQAGVYEQYF. For the CDR3, the DNA is TGTGCCAGCAGCCCCCAGGCGGGAGTCTACGAGCAGTACTTC. Using reference TRBV7-2 and TRBJ2-7 for the parts outside the CDR3, the full variable domain is GAGVSQSPSNKVTEKGKDVELRCDPISGHTALYWYRQSLGQGLEFLIYFQGNSAPDKSGLPSDRFSAERTGGSVSTLTIQRTQQEDSAVYLCASSPQAGVYEQYFGPGTRLTVT.

This clonotype was observed a few times. The J gene is TRBJ2-3, the V gene TRBV7-3; 7 bases align to TRBD1. V was pared by 2 bases and J by 7 bases, with 9 bases of the junction left unmatched. Germline assignment: CDR1 SGHTA and CDR2 FQGTGA. This CDR3 has 15 residues. CDR3 DNA: TGTGCCAGCAGCTTATCAGCGACAGGGCTTTATACGCAGTATTTT. Translated: CASSLSATGLYTQYF.

The chain has TRBV3-1 and TRBJ2-7, with 8 nucleotides matching TRBD1. Looked up from germline, CDR1 is LGHDT and CDR2 is YNNKEL (reference sequence). This CDR3 comprises 14 residues. The J segment lost 5 bases and the V segment lost 4 bases, leaving 7 bases of the junction unmatched. The CDR3 protein is CASSPLQGADEQYF. The DNA for the CDR3 is TGTGCCAGCAGCCCCTTGCAGGGGGCCGACGAGCAGTACTTC.